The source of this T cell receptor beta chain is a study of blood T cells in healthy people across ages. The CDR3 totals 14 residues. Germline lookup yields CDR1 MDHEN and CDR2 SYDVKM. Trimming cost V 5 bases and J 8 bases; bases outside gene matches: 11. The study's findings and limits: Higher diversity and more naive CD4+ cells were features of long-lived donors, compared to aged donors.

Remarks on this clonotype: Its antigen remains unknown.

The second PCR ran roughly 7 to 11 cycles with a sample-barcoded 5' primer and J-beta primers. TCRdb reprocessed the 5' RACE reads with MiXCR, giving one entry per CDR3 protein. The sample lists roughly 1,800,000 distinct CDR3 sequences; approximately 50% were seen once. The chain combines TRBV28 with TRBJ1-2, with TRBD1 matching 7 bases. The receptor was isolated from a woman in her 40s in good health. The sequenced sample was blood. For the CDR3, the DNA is TGTGCCAGCAGTGCTAACAGGGGAATAGGAGGCTACACCTTC. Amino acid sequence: CASSANRGIGGYTF.